These 6 T cell receptor beta chains share one sample of origin, sequenced in a study of regulatory T cells in long-lasting Graves disease. Time point denoted: persistent/refractory GD, antithyroid drugs over 5 years with positive TRAb. PBMCs provided the RNA from which the TCR library was made. Sequencing libraries for TCR beta were prepared with iRepertoire HTBI primers and Arm-PCR of CDR3 regions. TCRdb analysed the multiplex PCR reads with MiXCR anew, one entry per CDR3 protein. Counted here are 400,000 to 500,000 distinct CDR3 sequences, roughly 21% occurring once; the ten biggest clones make up 7% to 9%. Sequenced material: peripheral blood mononuclear cells (PBMCs), taken when the disease was refractory, from a patient treated with antithyroid drugs. The receptors come from a female donor with Graves disease.

The chain combines TRBV7-9 with TRBJ2-4; 12 bases are a match to TRBD2. The end of the DNA fits TRBJ2-1 better, so the J call may be wrong. Germline V CDR1 and CDR2: SEHNR, FQNEAQ (reference sequence). The CDR3 has 16 amino acids. CDR3 residues: CASASPLTSGSGEQFF. The CDR3 bases are TGTGCCAGCGCATCGCCACTGACTAGCGGGAGCGGGGAGCAGTTCTTC.

The chain links TRBV7-2 to TRBJ2-2; D may be TRBD2 (7 bases). The CDR3 length is 17 residues. Germline assignment: CDR1 SGHTA and CDR2 FQGNSA. V dropped 5 bases and J dropped 7 bases, with 23 bases sitting between them. The CDR3 here is CASSPRGGEKGIGELFF. CDR3 bases: TGTGCCAGCAGCCCGAGGGGGGGAGAGAAAGGCATCGGGGAGCTGTTTTTT.

V and J are TRBV19 and TRBJ1-4; TRBD1 matches 8 bases. The J segment lost 4 bases and the V segment lost 3 bases, leaving 4 bases of the junction unmatched. Per the germline V gene, CDR1 is LNHDA and CDR2 is SQIVND (reference sequence). The CDR3 covers 15 residues. This chain's CDR3 is CASSIRGQDNEKLFF. In DNA, the CDR3 is TGTGCCAGTAGTATCCGGGGACAGGATAATGAAAAACTGTTTTTT.

This clonotype was recorded at least ten times. The chain has TRBV27 and TRBJ1-1, with D uncertain. Trimming removed 0 bases at V and 8 bases at J, with 13 bases between. The CDR3 totals 14 residues. Germline assignment: CDR1 MNHEY and CDR2 SMNVEV (reference sequence). CDR3 in DNA: TGTGCCAGCAGTTTATCGGGGTTTCACCGGGAAGCTTTCTTT. This gives the protein CASSLSGFHREAFF.

The gene calls are TRBV27 and TRBJ2-6; 8 bases match TRBD1. This CDR3 region has 16 residues. Trimming at V came to 6 bases and at J to 0 bases, leaving 4 bases not matched to a gene. Germline lookup yields CDR1 MNHEY and CDR2 SMNVEV (reference sequence). The CDR3 DNA reads TGTGCCAGCAGGAAAACAGGGGGCTCTGGGGCCAACGTCCTGACTTTC. It yields the protein CASRKTGGSGANVLTF.

The CDR3 sequence: CASSLSGQGISGANVLTF. CDR3 coding DNA: TGCGCCAGCAGCTTGTCGGGACAGGGGATTTCTGGGGCCAACGTCCTGACTTTC. This chain uses TRBV5-1 with TRBJ2-6; 10 bases are shared with TRBD1. The V segment lost 1 base and the J segment 1 base; nucleotides outside the gene matches: 5. In germline, CDR1 is SGHRS, CDR2 YFSETQ. The CDR3 contains 18 residues.